Listed below are T cell receptor beta chains from one sample, sequenced in a study of shared T cell receptors in the human thymus. TCRdb's copy holds only in-frame clones and misses some; the assay was immunoSEQ multiplex PCR. Counted here are about 500,000 clones, approximately 80% occurring once; the ten biggest clones make up more than 0.01%. The same data also went into a second study, on human thymus T cells.

Sequencing was done on a sample of thymocytes. The origin of the receptors is a boy younger than two with a congenital heart defect. CDR3s include the opening cysteine and the closing phenylalanine or tryptophan. Fields, in order: clone size, J gene, D gene, V gene, CDR3 DNA, CDR3 protein. The D gene is left open where the match is weak. Size is omitted from some rows. Given values are once, few, many or a class for expanded clones.

abundance: NA; j_gene: TRBJ2-5; d_gene: NA; v_gene: TRBV6-5; CDR3nt: TGTGCCAGCAGCTACCACAGCGGCGAAGAGACCCAGTACTTC; CDR3aa: CASSYHSGEETQYF
abundance: NA; j_gene: TRBJ1-2; d_gene: NA; v_gene: TRBV4-3; CDR3nt: TGCGCCAGCAGCCAAGACAGGGCAAACTATGGCTACACCTTC; CDR3aa: CASSQDRANYGYTF
abundance: NA; j_gene: TRBJ2-7; d_gene: TRBD1; v_gene: TRBV11-2; CDR3nt: TGTGCCAGCAGCTTGGGGGCAGGGGGAGAGGGCTACGAGCAGTACTTC; CDR3aa: CASSLGAGGEGYEQYF
abundance: NA; j_gene: TRBJ2-7; d_gene: NA; v_gene: TRBV28; CDR3nt: TGTGCCAGCAGTCGGACAGCCCAAGACGAGCAGTACTTC; CDR3aa: CASSRTAQDEQYF
abundance: NA; j_gene: TRBJ1-1; d_gene: TRBD1; v_gene: TRBV12-5; CDR3nt: TGTGCTAGTGGTTTGGCGACAGGGGGCCTCCCTAAGAACACTGAAGCTTTCTTT; CDR3aa: CASGLATGGLPKNTEAFF
abundance: once; j_gene: TRBJ1-1; d_gene: NA; v_gene: TRBV5-1; CDR3nt: TGCGCCAGCAGCTTGGGGGCCCGGAACACTGAAGCTTTCTTT; CDR3aa: CASSLGARNTEAFF
abundance: NA; j_gene: TRBJ2-1; d_gene: TRBD2; v_gene: TRBV4-3; CDR3nt: TGCGCCAGCGGGTTTGAGCGGGAGAGGGATGAGCAGTTCTTC; CDR3aa: CASGFERERDEQFF
abundance: NA; j_gene: TRBJ2-3; d_gene: TRBD1; v_gene: TRBV5-1; CDR3nt: TGCGCCAGCAGCCGTCTTGTTACAGGGGGGAGCACAGATACGCAGTATTTT; CDR3aa: CASSRLVTGGSTDTQYF
abundance: NA; j_gene: TRBJ2-5; d_gene: TRBD1; v_gene: TRBV7-6; CDR3nt: TGTGCCAGCAGAATGAGGCCGGACAGGGTCCAAGAGACCCAGTACTTC; CDR3aa: CASRMRPDRVQETQYF
abundance: NA; j_gene: TRBJ1-2; d_gene: NA; v_gene: TRBV5-1; CDR3nt: TGCGCCAGCAGCTTGGCCGGGCGGGGCTATGGCTACACCTTC; CDR3aa: CASSLAGRGYGYTF
abundance: NA; j_gene: TRBJ2-2; d_gene: TRBD2; v_gene: TRBV15; CDR3nt: TGTGCCACCAGGACAGAACTAGCGCGTCGGGGCGGGGAGCTGTTTTTT; CDR3aa: CATRTELARRGGELFF
abundance: NA; j_gene: TRBJ1-5; d_gene: TRBD1; v_gene: TRBV4-3; CDR3nt: TGCGCCAGCAGCCAAGAAAGGACAGGGGGTCCGGATAGCAATCAGCCCCAGCATTTT; CDR3aa: CASSQERTGGPDSNQPQHF
abundance: few; j_gene: TRBJ1-4; d_gene: TRBD1; v_gene: TRBV2; CDR3nt: TGTGCCAGCAGTGGAGGTGCGGACAGGACTAATGAAAAACTGTTTTTT; CDR3aa: CASSGGADRTNEKLFF
abundance: NA; j_gene: TRBJ2-7; d_gene: NA; v_gene: TRBV25-1; CDR3nt: TGTGCCAGCAGTGAATCAGGACAGGCTGGGGGGTACGAGCAGTACTTC; CDR3aa: CASSESGQAGGYEQYF
abundance: few; j_gene: TRBJ2-2; d_gene: NA; v_gene: TRBV5-1; CDR3nt: TGCGCCAGCAGCTTTGGGGCTACAGGTACCGGGGAGCTGTTTTTT; CDR3aa: CASSFGATGTGELFF
abundance: NA; j_gene: TRBJ2-1; d_gene: TRBD2; v_gene: TRBV19; CDR3nt: TGTGCCAGTAGGACTAGCAGCAATGAGCAGTTCTTC; CDR3aa: CASRTSSNEQFF
abundance: NA; j_gene: TRBJ1-5; d_gene: TRBD1; v_gene: TRBV4-2; CDR3nt: TGTGCCAGCAGCCAAGAATGGGACAGGGCTTATAGCAATCAGCCCCAGCATTTT; CDR3aa: CASSQEWDRAYSNQPQHF
abundance: NA; j_gene: TRBJ1-4; d_gene: NA; v_gene: TRBV5-1; CDR3nt: TGCGCCAGCAGTCCGCGGGGAGGGGGAAATGAAAAACTGTTTTTT; CDR3aa: CASSPRGGGNEKLFF
abundance: NA; j_gene: TRBJ2-7; d_gene: TRBD2; v_gene: TRBV30; CDR3nt: TGTGCCTGGAGTTCTCCGGGACTAGCGGGATTAATAGGGCAGTACTTC; CDR3aa: CAWSSPGLAGLIGQYF
abundance: few; j_gene: TRBJ1-6; d_gene: NA; v_gene: TRBV30; CDR3nt: TGTGCCTGGAGGAGGCGAAACAGGGATCATTCACCCCTCCACTTT; CDR3aa: CAWRRRNRDHSPLHF
abundance: NA; j_gene: TRBJ1-1; d_gene: NA; v_gene: TRBV10-3; CDR3nt: TGTGCCATCAGTGCAAAGGGAGGGGGCACTGAAGCTTTCTTT; CDR3aa: CAISAKGGGTEAFF
abundance: few; j_gene: TRBJ1-2; d_gene: TRBD1; v_gene: TRBV19; CDR3nt: TGTGCCAGTAGTATAAATCAGGGACAGGGATTGGACTATGGCTACACCTTC; CDR3aa: CASSINQGQGLDYGYTF
abundance: NA; j_gene: TRBJ1-2; d_gene: TRBD1; v_gene: TRBV25-1; CDR3nt: TGTGCCAGCAGTGAATCGGAAGGGGGCCGAACAGCATATGGCTACACCTTC; CDR3aa: CASSESEGGRTAYGYTF
abundance: NA; j_gene: TRBJ1-1; d_gene: NA; v_gene: TRBV4-2; CDR3nt: TGTGCCAGCAGCCAAGACGGTGTTGAAGCTTTCTTT; CDR3aa: CASSQDGVEAFF
abundance: NA; j_gene: TRBJ1-2; d_gene: NA; v_gene: TRBV7-9; CDR3nt: TGTGCCAGCAGCTTAGTTCCGGATGGCTACACCTTC; CDR3aa: CASSLVPDGYTF
abundance: NA; j_gene: TRBJ2-5; d_gene: TRBD2; v_gene: TRBV7-6; CDR3nt: TGTGCCAGCAGCTTAAGAACCCCGGTCTGGCGGGAGGTCCAAGAGACCCAGTACTTC; CDR3aa: CASSLRTPVWREVQETQYF
abundance: NA; j_gene: TRBJ2-1; d_gene: TRBD2; v_gene: TRBV19; CDR3nt: TGTGCCAGTAGTTTTACCGGGACTAGCGGGATTCGAGAGCAGTTCTTC; CDR3aa: CASSFTGTSGIREQFF
abundance: NA; j_gene: TRBJ2-2; d_gene: NA; v_gene: TRBV4-2; CDR3nt: TGTGCCAGCAGCCAAGTGGGGCGGGAGCTGTTTTTT; CDR3aa: CASSQVGRELFF
abundance: NA; j_gene: TRBJ2-7; d_gene: TRBD2; v_gene: TRBV27; CDR3nt: TGTGCCAGCAGCCCTCTGGGGCTAGCGGGAATCTACGAGCAGTACTTC; CDR3aa: CASSPLGLAGIYEQYF
abundance: NA; j_gene: TRBJ2-2; d_gene: TRBD2; v_gene: TRBV28; CDR3nt: TGTGCCAGCAGTCTCCCCTCTAGCGGGAGGGCGAACACCGGGGAGCTGTTTTTT; CDR3aa: CASSLPSSGRANTGELFF
abundance: NA; j_gene: TRBJ1-5; d_gene: TRBD1; v_gene: TRBV7-2; CDR3nt: TGTGCCAGCAGGCCCAGGGGAGGACAGGGGGCTTGTGGCAATCAGCCCCAGCATTTT; CDR3aa: CASRPRGGQGACGNQPQHF
abundance: NA; j_gene: TRBJ2-1; d_gene: TRBD1; v_gene: TRBV6-1; CDR3nt: TGTGCCAGCAGTGGACCGGGACAGGGGGCCGGACGATCCTACAATGAGCAGCTCTTC; CDR3aa: CASSGPGQGAGRSYNEQLF
abundance: NA; j_gene: TRBJ1-2; d_gene: TRBD1; v_gene: TRBV29-1; CDR3nt: TGCAGCGTGACTCCCCGACAGGGGAGACATGGCTACACCTTC; CDR3aa: CSVTPRQGRHGYTF
abundance: NA; j_gene: TRBJ1-1; d_gene: NA; v_gene: TRBV28; CDR3nt: TGTGCCAGCAGTCCTGGACGGGGGAACACTGAAGCTTTCTTT; CDR3aa: CASSPGRGNTEAFF
abundance: NA; j_gene: TRBJ2-7; d_gene: TRBD2; v_gene: TRBV4-3; CDR3nt: TGCGCCAGCAGCCAGGACGGGACTAGCTACGAGCAGTACTTC; CDR3aa: CASSQDGTSYEQYF
abundance: NA; j_gene: TRBJ1-3; d_gene: NA; v_gene: TRBV13; CDR3nt: TGTGCCAGCAGCCCCCCCTCCCGAGGCACCATATATTTT; CDR3aa: CASSPPSRGTIYF
abundance: NA; j_gene: TRBJ2-2; d_gene: TRBD1; v_gene: TRBV10-3; CDR3nt: TGTGCCATCACTACGGACAGGCCTAACACCGGGGAGCTGTTTTTT; CDR3aa: CAITTDRPNTGELFF
abundance: NA; j_gene: TRBJ1-1; d_gene: NA; v_gene: TRBV6-1; CDR3nt: TGTGCCAGCAGTGATCAGGGCCCAAACACTGAAGCTTTCTTT; CDR3aa: CASSDQGPNTEAFF
abundance: NA; j_gene: TRBJ2-4; d_gene: NA; v_gene: TRBV10-3; CDR3nt: TGTGCCATCAGTGAGTCGGCGGAAAACATTCAGTACTTC; CDR3aa: CAISESAENIQYF
abundance: once; j_gene: TRBJ1-1; d_gene: NA; v_gene: TRBV7-9; CDR3nt: TGTGCCAGCAGCCTCTCCCGAGGGAGCCCTAACACTGAAGCTTTCTTT; CDR3aa: CASSLSRGSPNTEAFF
abundance: NA; j_gene: TRBJ2-1; d_gene: TRBD1; v_gene: TRBV5-6; CDR3nt: TGTGCCAGCAGTACTCAGGGGGCTCCCAATGAGCAGTTCTTC; CDR3aa: CASSTQGAPNEQFF
abundance: NA; j_gene: TRBJ2-2; d_gene: TRBD1; v_gene: TRBV5-1; CDR3nt: TGCGCCAGCAGCGGGGACAGGTGGACCGGGGAGCTGTTTTTT; CDR3aa: CASSGDRWTGELFF
abundance: NA; j_gene: TRBJ1-3; d_gene: TRBD1; v_gene: TRBV5-6; CDR3nt: TGTGCCAGCAGCCGAGACCGGGACAGAGAAAAAAACACCATATATTTT; CDR3aa: CASSRDRDREKNTIYF
abundance: NA; j_gene: TRBJ2-5; d_gene: TRBD2; v_gene: TRBV29-1; CDR3nt: TGCAGCGTCTGTGGAATAGCGGGAGAGAGACAAGAGACCCAGTACTTC; CDR3aa: CSVCGIAGERQETQYF
abundance: NA; j_gene: TRBJ2-2; d_gene: TRBD1; v_gene: TRBV30; CDR3nt: TGTGCCTGGAACACAGGGGAGAGCACCGGGGAGCTGTTTTTT; CDR3aa: CAWNTGESTGELFF
abundance: NA; j_gene: TRBJ2-7; d_gene: NA; v_gene: TRBV5-1; CDR3nt: TGCGCCAGCAGGCAGGCGGGGCACAATTACGAGCAGTACTTC; CDR3aa: CASRQAGHNYEQYF